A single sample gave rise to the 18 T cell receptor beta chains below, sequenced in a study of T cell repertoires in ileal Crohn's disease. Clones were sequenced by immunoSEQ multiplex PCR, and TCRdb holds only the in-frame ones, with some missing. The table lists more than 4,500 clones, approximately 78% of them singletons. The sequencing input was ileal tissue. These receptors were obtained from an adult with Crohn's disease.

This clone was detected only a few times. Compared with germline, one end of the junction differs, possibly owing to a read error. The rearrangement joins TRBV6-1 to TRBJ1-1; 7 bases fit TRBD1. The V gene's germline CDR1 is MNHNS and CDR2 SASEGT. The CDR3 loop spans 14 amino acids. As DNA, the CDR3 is TGTGCCAGCAGTGAAACAGGGGAGAACGCTGAAGCTTTCTTT. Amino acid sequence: CASSETGENAEAFF.

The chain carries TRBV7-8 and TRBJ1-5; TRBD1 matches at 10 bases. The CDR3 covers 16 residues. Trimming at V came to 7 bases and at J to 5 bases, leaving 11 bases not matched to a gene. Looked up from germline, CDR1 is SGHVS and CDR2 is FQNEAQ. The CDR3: CASTLMGQGRDQPQHF. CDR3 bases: TGTGCCAGCACCCTAATGGGACAGGGGAGGGATCAGCCCCAGCATTTT.

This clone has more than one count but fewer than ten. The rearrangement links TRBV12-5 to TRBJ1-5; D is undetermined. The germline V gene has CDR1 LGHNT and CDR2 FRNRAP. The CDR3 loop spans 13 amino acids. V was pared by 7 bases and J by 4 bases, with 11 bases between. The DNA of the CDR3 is TGTGCTAGTGCTGGGAGTGGAAATCAGCCCCAGCATTTT. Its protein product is CASAGSGNQPQHF.

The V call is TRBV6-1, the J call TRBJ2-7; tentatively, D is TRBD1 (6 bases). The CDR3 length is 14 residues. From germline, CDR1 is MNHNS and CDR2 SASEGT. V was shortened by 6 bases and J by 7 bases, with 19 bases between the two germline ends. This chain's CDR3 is CASSLGTSAGEQYF. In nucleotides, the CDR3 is TGTGCCAGCAGCCTCGGGACATCCGCCGGGGAGCAGTACTTC.

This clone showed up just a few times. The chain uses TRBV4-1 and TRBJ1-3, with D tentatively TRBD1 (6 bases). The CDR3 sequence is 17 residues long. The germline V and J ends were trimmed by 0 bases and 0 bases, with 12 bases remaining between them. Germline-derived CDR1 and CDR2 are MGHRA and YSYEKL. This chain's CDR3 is CASSQERTANSGNTIYF. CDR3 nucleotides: TGCGCCAGCAGCCAAGAGAGGACAGCCAACTCTGGAAACACCATATATTTT.

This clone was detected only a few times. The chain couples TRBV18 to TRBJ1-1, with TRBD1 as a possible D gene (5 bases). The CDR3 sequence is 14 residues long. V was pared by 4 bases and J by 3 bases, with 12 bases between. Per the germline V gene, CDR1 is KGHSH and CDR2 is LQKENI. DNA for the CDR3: TGTGCCAGCTCACTGTCCGACAGCTACACTGAAGCTTTCTTT. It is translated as CASSLSDSYTEAFF.

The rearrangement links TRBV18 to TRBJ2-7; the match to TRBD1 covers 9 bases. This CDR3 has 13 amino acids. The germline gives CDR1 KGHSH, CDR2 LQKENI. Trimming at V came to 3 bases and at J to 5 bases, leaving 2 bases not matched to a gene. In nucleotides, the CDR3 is TGTGCCAGCTCACCGGGACAGGGTAACGAGCAGTACTTC. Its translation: CASSPGQGNEQYF.

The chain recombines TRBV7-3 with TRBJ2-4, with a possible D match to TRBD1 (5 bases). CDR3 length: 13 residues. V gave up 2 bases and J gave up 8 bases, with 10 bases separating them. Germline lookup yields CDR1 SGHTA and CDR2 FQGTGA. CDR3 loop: CASSLSGFDIQYF. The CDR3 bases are TGTGCCAGCAGCTTATCAGGGTTTGACATTCAGTACTTC.

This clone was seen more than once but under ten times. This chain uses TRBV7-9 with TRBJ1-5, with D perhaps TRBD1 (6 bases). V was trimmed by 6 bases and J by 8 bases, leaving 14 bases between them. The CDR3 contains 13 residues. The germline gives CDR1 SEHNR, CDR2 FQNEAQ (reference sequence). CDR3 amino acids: CASSLQGGKPQHF. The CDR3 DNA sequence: TGTGCCAGCAGTTTACAGGGAGGGAAGCCCCAGCATTTT.

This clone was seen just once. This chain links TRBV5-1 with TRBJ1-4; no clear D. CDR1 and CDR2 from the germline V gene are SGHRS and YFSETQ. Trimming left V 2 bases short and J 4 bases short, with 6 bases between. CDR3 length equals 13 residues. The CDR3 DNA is TGCGCCAGCAGCTTTACGGGTAATGAAAAACTGTTTTTT. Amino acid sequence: CASSFTGNEKLFF.

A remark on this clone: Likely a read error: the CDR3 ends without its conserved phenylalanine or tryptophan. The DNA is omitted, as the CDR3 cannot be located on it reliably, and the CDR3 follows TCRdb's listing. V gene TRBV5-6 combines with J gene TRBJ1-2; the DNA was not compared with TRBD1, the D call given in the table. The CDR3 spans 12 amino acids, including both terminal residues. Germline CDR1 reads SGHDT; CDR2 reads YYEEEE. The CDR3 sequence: CASSLEGQGALP.

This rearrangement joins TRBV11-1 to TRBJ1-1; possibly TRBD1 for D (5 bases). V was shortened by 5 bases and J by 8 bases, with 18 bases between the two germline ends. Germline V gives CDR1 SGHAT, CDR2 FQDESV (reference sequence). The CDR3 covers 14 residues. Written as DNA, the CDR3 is TGTGCCAGCAGCGGACGGTGGGGAGGGACCGAAGCTTTCTTT. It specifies CASSGRWGGTEAFF.

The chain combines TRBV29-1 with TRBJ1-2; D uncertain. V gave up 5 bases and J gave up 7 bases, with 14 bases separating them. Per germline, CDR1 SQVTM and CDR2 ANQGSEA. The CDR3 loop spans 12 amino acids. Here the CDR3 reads CSVWFQSGGYTF. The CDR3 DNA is TGCAGCGTTTGGTTCCAGTCAGGTGGCTACACCTTC.

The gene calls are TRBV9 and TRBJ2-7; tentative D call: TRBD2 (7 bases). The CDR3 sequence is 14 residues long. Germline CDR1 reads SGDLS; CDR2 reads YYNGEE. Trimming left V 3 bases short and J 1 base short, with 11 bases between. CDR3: CASSAGGRSYEQYF. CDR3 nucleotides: TGTGCCAGCAGCGCCGGGGGGCGTTCCTACGAGCAGTACTTC. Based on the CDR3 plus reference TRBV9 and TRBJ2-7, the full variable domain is DSGVTQTPKHLITATGQRVTLRCSPRSGDLSVYWYQQSLDQGLQFLIQYYNGEERAKGNILERFSAQQFPDLHSELNLSSLELGDSALYFCASSAGGRSYEQYFGPGTRLTVT.

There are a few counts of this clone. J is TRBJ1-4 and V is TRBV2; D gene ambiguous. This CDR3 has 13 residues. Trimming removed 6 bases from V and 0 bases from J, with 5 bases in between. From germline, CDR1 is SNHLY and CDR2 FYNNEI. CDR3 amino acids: CASRTSTNEKLFF. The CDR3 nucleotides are TGTGCCAGCAGGACTTCAACTAATGAAAAACTGTTTTTT. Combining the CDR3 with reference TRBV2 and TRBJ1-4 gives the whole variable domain EPEVTQTPSHQVTQMGQEVILRCVPISNHLYFYWYRQILGQKVEFLVSFYNNEISEKSEIFDDQFSVERPDGSNFTLKIRSTKLEDSAMYFCASRTSTNEKLFFGSGTQLSVL.

The CDR3 loop reads CASSLGGEETQYF. CDR3 DNA: TGTGCCAGCAGCTTAGGAGGGGAAGAGACCCAGTACTTC. The chain joins TRBV5-4 to TRBJ2-5; TRBD2 is a possible D gene (6 bases). Germline CDR1 is SGHNT and CDR2 is YYREEE (reference sequence). Trimming stripped 2 bases from V and 3 bases from J, with 8 bases between. The CDR3 covers 13 residues.

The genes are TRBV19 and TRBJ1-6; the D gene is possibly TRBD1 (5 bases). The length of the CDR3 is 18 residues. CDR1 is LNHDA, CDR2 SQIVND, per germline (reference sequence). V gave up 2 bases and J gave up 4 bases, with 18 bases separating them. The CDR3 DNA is TGTGCCAGTAGTATAAGCGGCCGGGGGGAAATATATAATTCACCCCTCCACTTT. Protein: CASSISGRGEIYNSPLHF.

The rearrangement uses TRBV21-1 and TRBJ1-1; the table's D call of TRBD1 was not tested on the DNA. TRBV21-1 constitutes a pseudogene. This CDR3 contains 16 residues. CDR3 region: CASKQSQGPTNTEAFF. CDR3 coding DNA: TGTGCCAGCAAACAGTCCCAGGGGCCCACGAACACTGAAGCTTTCTTT.